The next 19 T cell receptor beta chains were all read from a single sample in a study of blood T cell repertoires in COVID-19 (TCRdb year 2020). The library was prepared using the immunoSEQ multiplex PCR assay. TCRdb holds this immuneACCESS table with in-frame rearrangements only. Some clones are missing; in checked studies, unresolved V genes explain under half, and the rest has no known cause. Recorded for this sample are approximately 300,000 clones; approximately 92% of them occurred a single time. The ten top clones hold approximately 6.8% of the sample. Specimen: peripheral blood. The receptors here all came from a woman aged 25 to 39 with COVID-19, enrolled during active disease.

The V call is TRBV11-2, the J call TRBJ2-1; D not certain. Germline CDR1 and CDR2: SGHAT and FQNNGV. V was trimmed by 0 bases and J by 5 bases, leaving 11 bases between them. The CDR3 is 15 amino acids. CDR3 residues: CASSLDWYRNNEQFF. In DNA, the CDR3 is TGTGCCAGCAGCTTAGATTGGTACAGAAACAATGAGCAGTTCTTC.

This clone has a handful of counts. The chain couples TRBV9 to TRBJ1-3; D perhaps matches TRBD1 (5 bases). Germline lookup yields CDR1 SGDLS and CDR2 YYNGEE. The length of the CDR3 is 15 residues. V lost 4 bases to trimming and J lost 2 bases, with 13 bases between them. The CDR3 sequence: CASSPWGGAGNTIYF. The CDR3, as DNA: TGTGCCAGCAGCCCCTGGGGGGGTGCTGGAAACACCATATATTTT.

This clone has only one observation. This sequence joins TRBV9 and TRBJ2-5, with D perhaps matching TRBD1 (6 bases). Trimming stripped 0 bases from V and 4 bases from J, with 10 bases between. Looked up from germline, CDR1 is SGDLS and CDR2 is YYNGEE. CDR3 size: 14 residues. The CDR3 sequence: CASSVGQGRETQYF. The CDR3 DNA reads as TGTGCCAGCAGCGTAGGCCAGGGGCGAGAGACCCAGTACTTC.

CDR3 region: CASSPLDRGTGNTIYF. CDR3 bases: TGTGCCAGCAGCCCCCTTGACAGGGGGACTGGAAACACCATATATTTT. This sequence joins TRBV14 and TRBJ1-3; 9 positions match TRBD1. The CDR3 runs 16 residues. Looked up from germline, CDR1 is SGHDN and CDR2 is FVKESK. The trim removed 4 bases at V and 2 bases at J, leaving 6 bases unmatched.

This clone was counted once. The chain is built from TRBV19 and TRBJ2-1, with 10 nucleotides matching TRBD2. CDR1 LNHDA and CDR2 SQIVND come from the germline V gene (reference sequence). V was clipped by 3 bases and J by 5 bases; unmatched bases: 7. The CDR3 runs to 16 residues. CDR3 coding DNA: TGTGCCAGTAGTATTCTCTCGGGACTAGCGCACAATGAGCAGTTCTTC. Its translation: CASSILSGLAHNEQFF.

This rearrangement joins TRBV24-1 to TRBJ2-1; 13 bases fit TRBD2. Germline assignment: CDR1 KGHDR and CDR2 SFDVKD. The CDR3 is made up of 18 amino acids. The J segment lost 9 bases and the V segment lost 6 bases, leaving 16 bases of the junction unmatched. The CDR3 sequence: CATSSLTGLAGERGEQFF. The CDR3 DNA follows: TGTGCCACCAGTTCCTTAACTGGACTAGCGGGAGAACGGGGTGAGCAGTTCTTC.

The rearrangement uses TRBV28 and TRBJ2-7, with 9 nucleotides matching TRBD1. Germline V CDR1 and CDR2: MDHEN, SYDVKM. The CDR3 sequence is 17 residues long. V lost 8 bases, J lost 3 bases, and 17 bases stayed unmatched. The DNA of the CDR3 is TGTGCCAGCTCCCTTCTACCGGGACAGGGATTAAACTACGAGCAGTACTTC. Amino acids: CASSLLPGQGLNYEQYF. The complete variable domain, with remaining parts taken from reference TRBV28 and TRBJ2-7, reads DVKVTQSSRYLVKRTGEKVFLECVQDMDHENMFWYRQDPGLGLRLIYFSYDVKMKEKGDIPEGYSVSREKKERFSLILESASTNQTSMYLCASSLLPGQGLNYEQYFGPGTRLTVT.

This chain uses TRBV5-8 with TRBJ1-1; D is perhaps TRBD1 (5 bases). This CDR3 has 13 residues. Per germline, CDR1 SGHTS and CDR2 YDEGEE. Deletions cut 7 bases from V and 7 bases from J, with 17 bases between. This CDR3 reads CASCRGAGFEAFF. DNA for the CDR3: TGTGCCAGCTGTCGTGGGGCCGGGTTTGAAGCTTTCTTT.

The chain combines TRBV2 with TRBJ1-1; D is ambiguous. V was pared by 10 bases and J by 4 bases, with 13 bases between. Germline V gene data show CDR1 as SNHLY and CDR2 as FYNNEI. The CDR3 is 12 amino acids. The CDR3 DNA sequence: TGTGCCACCTCGACTGAGACCACTGAAGCTTTCTTT. It is translated as CATSTETTEAFF.

The chain employs TRBV13 and TRBJ1-5; possible D gene TRBD1, 6 bases. V was shortened by 5 bases and J by 4 bases, with 21 bases between the two germline ends. Germline CDR1 and CDR2: PRHDT and FYEKMQ (reference sequence). This CDR3 is built from 17 residues. CDR3 sequence: CASSPFEGRGPNQPQHF. The CDR3 DNA reads as TGTGCCAGCAGCCCTTTCGAGGGGCGGGGGCCTAATCAGCCCCAGCATTTT.

This rearrangement joins TRBV5-1 to TRBJ2-3, with a possible D match to TRBD2 (5 bases). Trimming took off 2 bases at V and 4 bases at J, with 11 bases between the two ends. The CDR3 is made up of 14 amino acids. Germline CDR1 and CDR2: SGHRS and YFSETQ. The CDR3 DNA reads as TGCGCCAGCAGCTTCGACTACCCCCCAGATACGCAGTATTTT. Its translation is CASSFDYPPDTQYF.

V usage is TRBV20-1 and J usage is TRBJ1-5; D unresolved. Germline values: CDR1 DFQATT, CDR2 SNEGSKA (reference sequence). Trimming took 3 bases from V and 9 from J, leaving 9 bases between them. The CDR3 totals 11 residues. The CDR3 region is CSASSEGPQHF. The CDR3 DNA is TGCAGTGCTAGTTCTGAGGGGCCCCAGCATTTT.

The chain joins TRBV2 to TRBJ1-4; D possibly corresponds to TRBD1 (5 bases). The CDR3 runs 16 residues. In germline, CDR1 is SNHLY, CDR2 FYNNEI. The germline V and J ends were trimmed by 1 base and 1 base, with 10 bases remaining between them. The CDR3 reads CASSEEQGGTNEKLFF. CDR3 in DNA: TGTGCCAGCAGTGAAGAGCAGGGTGGAACTAATGAAAAACTGTTTTTT.

The V call is TRBV5-4, the J call TRBJ2-1; TRBD2 matches at 8 bases. The CDR3 totals 12 residues. V trimming: 2 bases; J trimming: 15 bases; junction bases outside the gene matches: 7. Germline V gives CDR1 SGHNT, CDR2 YYREEE (reference sequence). Here the CDR3 reads CASSFGARGAFF. As DNA, the CDR3 is TGTGCCAGCAGCTTCGGAGCGCGGGGGGCGTTCTTC.

The gene calls are TRBV11-2 and TRBJ2-1; 9 bases are a match to TRBD2. J was trimmed by 3 bases and V by 2 bases; bases with no gene match: 8. The CDR3 runs to 17 residues. In germline, CDR1 is SGHAT, CDR2 FQNNGV. The CDR3 DNA sequence: TGTGCCAGCAGCTTATATAGCGGGAGTTCCAACTACAATGAGCAGTTCTTC. Its protein product is CASSLYSGSSNYNEQFF.

The sample holds one count of this clone. The chain uses TRBV7-9 and TRBJ2-1; D remains unclear. Trimming removed 2 bases from V and 9 bases from J, with 8 bases in between. The CDR3 covers 12 residues. CDR1 is SEHNR and CDR2 is FQNEAQ in the germline V gene (reference sequence). The CDR3 loop is CASSLSTGEQFF. The CDR3 DNA sequence: TGTGCCAGCAGCTTATCGACTGGTGAGCAGTTCTTC. Together with reference TRBV7-9 and TRBJ2-1, the CDR3 gives the full variable domain: DTGVSQNPRHKITKRGQNVTFRCDPISEHNRLYWYRQTLGQGPEFLTYFQNEAQLEKSRLLSDRFSAERPKGSFSTLEIQRTEQGDSAMYLCASSLSTGEQFFGPGTRLTVL.

The J gene is TRBJ2-4, the V gene TRBV4-3, with 9 bases fitting TRBD2. V trimming: 1 base; J trimming: 7 bases; junction bases outside the gene matches: 2. Germline CDR1 LGHNA, CDR2 YSLEER. This CDR3 is 14 amino acids long. The DNA of the CDR3 is TGCGCCAGCAGCCAAGGGAGCGGGAGGAACATTCAGTACTTC. This encodes CASSQGSGRNIQYF.

This chain joins TRBV2 and TRBJ1-6, with TRBD1 identical over 9 bases. The CDR3 has 15 amino acids. With 6 bases clipped from V and 5 bases from J, the junction kept 5 bases outside the gene matches. Germline CDR1 is SNHLY and CDR2 is FYNNEI. The CDR3 sequence: CASRGDRANNSPLHF. The DNA of the CDR3 is TGTGCCAGCAGGGGGGACAGGGCGAATAATTCACCCCTCCACTTT.

The J gene is TRBJ2-2, the V gene TRBV6-5; 7 bases line up with TRBD1. V lost 7 bases and J lost 1; bases outside the gene matches: 6. The germline gives CDR1 MNHEY, CDR2 SVGAGI. This CDR3 is built from 15 residues. DNA of the CDR3: TGTGCCAGCACCAGGGACAGACGGAACACCGGGGAGCTGTTTTTT. Residues: CASTRDRRNTGELFF.